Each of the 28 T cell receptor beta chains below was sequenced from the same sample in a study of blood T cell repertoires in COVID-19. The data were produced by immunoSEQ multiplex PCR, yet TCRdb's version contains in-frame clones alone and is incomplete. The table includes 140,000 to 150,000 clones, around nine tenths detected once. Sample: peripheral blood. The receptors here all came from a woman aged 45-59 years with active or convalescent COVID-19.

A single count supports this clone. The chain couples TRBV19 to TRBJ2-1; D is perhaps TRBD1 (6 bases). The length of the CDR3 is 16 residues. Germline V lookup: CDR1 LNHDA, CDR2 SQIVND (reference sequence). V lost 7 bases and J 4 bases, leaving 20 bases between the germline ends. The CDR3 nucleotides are TGTGCCAGTAACCAACCCCGACTTAGGGGGTACAATGAGCAGTTCTTC. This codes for CASNQPRLRGYNEQFF.

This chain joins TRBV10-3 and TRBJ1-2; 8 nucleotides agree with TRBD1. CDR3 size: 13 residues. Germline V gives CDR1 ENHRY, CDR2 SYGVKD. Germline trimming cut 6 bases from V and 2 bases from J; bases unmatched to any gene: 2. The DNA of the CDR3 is TGTGCCATCAGGCAGGGGGCGAACTATGGCTACACCTTC. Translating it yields CAIRQGANYGYTF.

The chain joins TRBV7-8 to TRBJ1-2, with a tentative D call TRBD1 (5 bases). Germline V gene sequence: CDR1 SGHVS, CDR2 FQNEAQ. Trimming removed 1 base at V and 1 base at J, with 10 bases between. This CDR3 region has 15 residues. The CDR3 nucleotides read TGTGCCAGCAGCTTAGGGGGAGGACATAACTATGGCTACACCTTC. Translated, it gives CASSLGGGHNYGYTF.

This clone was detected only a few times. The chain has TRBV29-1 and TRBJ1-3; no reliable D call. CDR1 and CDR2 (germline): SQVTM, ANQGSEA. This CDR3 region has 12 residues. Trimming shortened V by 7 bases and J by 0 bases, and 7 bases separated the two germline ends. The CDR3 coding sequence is TGCAGCGCCGCGAGCTCTGGAAACACCATATATTTT. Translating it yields CSAASSGNTIYF.

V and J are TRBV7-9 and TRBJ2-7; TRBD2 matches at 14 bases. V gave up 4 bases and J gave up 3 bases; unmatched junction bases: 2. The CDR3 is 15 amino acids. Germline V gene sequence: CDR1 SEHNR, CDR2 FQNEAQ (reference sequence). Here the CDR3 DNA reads TGTGCCAGCAGCTCGGGACTAGCGGGAGTCTACGAGCAGTACTTC. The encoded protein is CASSSGLAGVYEQYF.

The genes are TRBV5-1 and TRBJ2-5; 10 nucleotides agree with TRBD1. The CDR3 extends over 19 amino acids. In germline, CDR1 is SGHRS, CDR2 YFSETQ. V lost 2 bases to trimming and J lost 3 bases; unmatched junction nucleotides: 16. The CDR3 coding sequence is TGCGCCAGCAGCTTCCCAACTTGGGGACAGGGGAGGGGTGAAGAGACCCAGTACTTC. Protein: CASSFPTWGQGRGEETQYF.

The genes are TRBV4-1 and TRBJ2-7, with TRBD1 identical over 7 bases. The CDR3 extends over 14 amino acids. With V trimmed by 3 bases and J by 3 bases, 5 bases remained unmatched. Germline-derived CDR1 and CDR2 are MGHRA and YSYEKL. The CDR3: CASSQPGQSYEQYF. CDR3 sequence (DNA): TGCGCCAGCAGCCAGCCGGGACAGAGCTACGAGCAGTACTTC.

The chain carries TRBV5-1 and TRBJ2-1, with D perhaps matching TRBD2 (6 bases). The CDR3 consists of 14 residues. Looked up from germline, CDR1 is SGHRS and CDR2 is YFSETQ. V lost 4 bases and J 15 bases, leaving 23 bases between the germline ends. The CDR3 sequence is CASSETSLGGSGFF. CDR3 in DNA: TGCGCCAGCAGCGAAACTAGCCTTGGGGGTTCTGGGTTCTTC.

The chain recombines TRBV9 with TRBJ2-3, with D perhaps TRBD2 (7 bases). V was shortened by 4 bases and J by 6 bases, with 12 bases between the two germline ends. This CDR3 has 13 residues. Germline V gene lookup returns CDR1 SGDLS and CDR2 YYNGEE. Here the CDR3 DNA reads TGTGCCAGCAGCAGGGGGGGTATGGATACGCAGTATTTT. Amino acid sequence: CASSRGGMDTQYF.

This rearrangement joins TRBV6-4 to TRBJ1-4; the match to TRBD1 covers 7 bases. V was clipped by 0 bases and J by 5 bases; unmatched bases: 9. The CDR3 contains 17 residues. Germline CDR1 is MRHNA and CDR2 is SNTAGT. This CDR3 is CASSDSGFGTENEKLFF. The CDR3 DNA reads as TGTGCCAGCAGTGACTCGGGTTTCGGGACAGAGAATGAAAAACTGTTTTTT.

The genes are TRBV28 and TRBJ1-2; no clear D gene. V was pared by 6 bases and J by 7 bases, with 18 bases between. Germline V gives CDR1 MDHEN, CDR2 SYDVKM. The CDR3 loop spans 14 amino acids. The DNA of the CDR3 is TGTGCCAGCAGCCCCGGGTCCTCGGGAAGTGGCTACACCTTC. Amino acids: CASSPGSSGSGYTF.

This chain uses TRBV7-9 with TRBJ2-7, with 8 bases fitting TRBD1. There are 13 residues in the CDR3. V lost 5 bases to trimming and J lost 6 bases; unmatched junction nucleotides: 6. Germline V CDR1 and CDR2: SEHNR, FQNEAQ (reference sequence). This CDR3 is CASSADRVFEQYF. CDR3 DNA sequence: TGTGCCAGCAGCGCGGACAGGGTCTTCGAGCAGTACTTC.

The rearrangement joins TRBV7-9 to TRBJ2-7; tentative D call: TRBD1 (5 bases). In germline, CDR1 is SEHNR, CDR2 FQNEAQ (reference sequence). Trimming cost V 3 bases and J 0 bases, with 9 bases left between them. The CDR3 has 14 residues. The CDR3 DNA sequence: TGTGCCAGCAGCTTGGGTGACAGCTCCTACGAGCAGTACTTC. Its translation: CASSLGDSSYEQYF.

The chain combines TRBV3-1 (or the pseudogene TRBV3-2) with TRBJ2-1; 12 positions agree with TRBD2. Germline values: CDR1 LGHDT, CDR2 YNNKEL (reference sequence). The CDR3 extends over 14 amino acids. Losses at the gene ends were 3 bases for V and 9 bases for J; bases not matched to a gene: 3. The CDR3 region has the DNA TGTGCCAGCAGCCACTCTAGCGGGAGGGGTGAGCAGTTCTTC. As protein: CASSHSSGRGEQFF.

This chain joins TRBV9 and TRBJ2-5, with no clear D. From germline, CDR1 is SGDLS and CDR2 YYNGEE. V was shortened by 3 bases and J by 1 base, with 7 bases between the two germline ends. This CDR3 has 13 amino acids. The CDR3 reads CASSAYVQETQYF. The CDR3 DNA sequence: TGTGCCAGCAGCGCCTACGTCCAAGAGACCCAGTACTTC. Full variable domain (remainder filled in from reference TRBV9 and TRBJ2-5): DSGVTQTPKHLITATGQRVTLRCSPRSGDLSVYWYQQSLDQGLQFLIQYYNGEERAKGNILERFSAQQFPDLHSELNLSSLELGDSALYFCASSAYVQETQYFGPGTRLLVL.

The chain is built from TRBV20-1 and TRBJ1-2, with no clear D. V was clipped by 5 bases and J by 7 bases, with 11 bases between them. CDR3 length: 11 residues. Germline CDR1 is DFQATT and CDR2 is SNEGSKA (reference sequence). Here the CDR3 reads CSALIGPGYTF. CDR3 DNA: TGCAGTGCTCTTATTGGGCCTGGCTACACCTTC.

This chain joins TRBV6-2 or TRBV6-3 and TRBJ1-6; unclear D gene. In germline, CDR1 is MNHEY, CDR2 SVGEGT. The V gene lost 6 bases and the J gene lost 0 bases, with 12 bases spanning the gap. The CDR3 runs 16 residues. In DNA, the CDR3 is TGTGCCAGCAGCTTCGACGGGAGCTCCTATAATTCACCCCTCCACTTT. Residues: CASSFDGSSYNSPLHF.

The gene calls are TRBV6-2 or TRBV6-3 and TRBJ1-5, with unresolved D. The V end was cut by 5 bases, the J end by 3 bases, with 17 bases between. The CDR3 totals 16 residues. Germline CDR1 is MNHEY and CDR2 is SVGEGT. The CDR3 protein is CASSRREYRNNQPQHF. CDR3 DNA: TGTGCCAGCAGTAGAAGGGAGTATAGAAACAATCAGCCCCAGCATTTT.

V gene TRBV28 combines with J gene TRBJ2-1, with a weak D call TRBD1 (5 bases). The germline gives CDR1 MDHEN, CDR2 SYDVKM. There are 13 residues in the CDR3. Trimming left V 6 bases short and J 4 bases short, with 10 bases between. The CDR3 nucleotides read TGTGCCAGCAGCCTAGGGGCGTACAATGAGCAGTTCTTC. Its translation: CASSLGAYNEQFF.

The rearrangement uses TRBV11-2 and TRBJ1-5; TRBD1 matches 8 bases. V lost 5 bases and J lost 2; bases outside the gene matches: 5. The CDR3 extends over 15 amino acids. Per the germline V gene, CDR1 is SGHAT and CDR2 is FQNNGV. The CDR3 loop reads CASSLTGGGNQPQHF. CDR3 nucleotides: TGTGCCAGCAGCCTCACAGGGGGTGGCAATCAGCCCCAGCATTTT.

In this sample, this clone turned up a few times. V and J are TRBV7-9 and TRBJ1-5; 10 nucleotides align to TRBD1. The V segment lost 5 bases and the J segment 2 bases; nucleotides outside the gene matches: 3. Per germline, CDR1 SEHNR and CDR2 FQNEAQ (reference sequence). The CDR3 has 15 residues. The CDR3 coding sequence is TGTGCCAGCAGCCTTGGGACAGGGGGCAATCAGCCCCAGCATTTT. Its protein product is CASSLGTGGNQPQHF.

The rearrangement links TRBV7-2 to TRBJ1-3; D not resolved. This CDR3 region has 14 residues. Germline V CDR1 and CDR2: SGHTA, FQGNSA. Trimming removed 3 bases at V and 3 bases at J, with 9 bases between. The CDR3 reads CASSFQSGGNTIYF. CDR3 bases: TGTGCCAGCAGCTTTCAAAGCGGTGGAAACACCATATATTTT. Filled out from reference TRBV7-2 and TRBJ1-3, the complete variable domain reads GAGVSQSPSNKVTEKGKDVELRCDPISGHTALYWYRQSLGQGLEFLIYFQGNSAPDKSGLPSDRFSAERTGGSVSTLTIQRTQQEDSAVYLCASSFQSGGNTIYFGEGSWLTVV.

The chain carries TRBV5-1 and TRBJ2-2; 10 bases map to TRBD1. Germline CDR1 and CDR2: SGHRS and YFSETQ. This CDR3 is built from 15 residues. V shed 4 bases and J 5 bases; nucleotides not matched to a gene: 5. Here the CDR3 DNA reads TGCGCCAGCAGCCCGACAGGGGGCTGGACCGGGGAGCTGTTTTTT. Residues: CASSPTGGWTGELFF.

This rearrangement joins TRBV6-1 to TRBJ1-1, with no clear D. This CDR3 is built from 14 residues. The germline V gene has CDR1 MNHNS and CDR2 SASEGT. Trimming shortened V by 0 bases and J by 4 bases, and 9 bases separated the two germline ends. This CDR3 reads CASSEALERTEAFF. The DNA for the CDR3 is TGTGCCAGCAGTGAAGCGCTAGAGCGCACTGAAGCTTTCTTT.

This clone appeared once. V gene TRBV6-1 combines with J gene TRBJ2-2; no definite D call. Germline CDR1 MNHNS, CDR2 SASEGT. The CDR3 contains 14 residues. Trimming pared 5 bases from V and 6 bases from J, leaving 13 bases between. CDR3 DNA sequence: TGTGCCAGCAGTTATATTCGCTCGGCCGGGGAGCTGTTTTTT. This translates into CASSYIRSAGELFF.

CDR3 sequence (DNA): TGCACCAGCAGCCAAGATTCGGTACCTTATCTTAGAACAGATACGCAGTATTTT. This encodes CTSSQDSVPYLRTDTQYF. The chain employs TRBV1 and TRBJ2-3; the DNA was not used to check the table's D call, TRBD2. TRBV1 is deemed a pseudogene. CDR3 length: 18 amino acids.

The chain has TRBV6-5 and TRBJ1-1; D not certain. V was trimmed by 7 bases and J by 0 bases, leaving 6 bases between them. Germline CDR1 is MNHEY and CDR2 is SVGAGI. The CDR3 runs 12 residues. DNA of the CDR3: TGTGCCAGCAAGGAGATGAACACTGAAGCTTTCTTT. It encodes CASKEMNTEAFF.

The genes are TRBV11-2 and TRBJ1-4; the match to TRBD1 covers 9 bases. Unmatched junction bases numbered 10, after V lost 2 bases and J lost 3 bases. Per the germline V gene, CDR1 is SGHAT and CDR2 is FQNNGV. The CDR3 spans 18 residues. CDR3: CASSLFPGQGFANEKLFF. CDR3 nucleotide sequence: TGTGCCAGCAGCTTATTCCCGGGACAGGGATTCGCTAATGAAAAACTGTTTTTT.